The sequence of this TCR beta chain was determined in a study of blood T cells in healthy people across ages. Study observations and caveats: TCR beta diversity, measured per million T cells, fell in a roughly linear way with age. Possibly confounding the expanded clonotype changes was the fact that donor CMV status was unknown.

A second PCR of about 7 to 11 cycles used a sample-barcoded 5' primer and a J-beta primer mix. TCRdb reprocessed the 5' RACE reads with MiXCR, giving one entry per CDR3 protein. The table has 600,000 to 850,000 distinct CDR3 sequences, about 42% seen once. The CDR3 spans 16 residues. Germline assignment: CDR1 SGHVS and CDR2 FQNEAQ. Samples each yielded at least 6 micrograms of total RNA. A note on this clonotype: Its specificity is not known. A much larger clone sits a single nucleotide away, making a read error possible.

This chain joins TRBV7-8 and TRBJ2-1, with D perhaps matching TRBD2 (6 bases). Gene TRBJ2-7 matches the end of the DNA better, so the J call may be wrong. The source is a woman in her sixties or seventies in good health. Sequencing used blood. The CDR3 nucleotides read TGTGCCAGCAGCTTAGAGGTTAGCGGCTCCTACAATGAGCAGTACTTC. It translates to CASSLEVSGSYNEQYF.